Shown below are 18 T cell receptor beta chains from a single sample sequenced in a study of cytomegalovirus exposure and HLA in healthy donors. Primers included in the PCR were 60 Vbeta and 13 Jbeta primers. Produced via immunoSEQ multiplex PCR; TCRdb's table is partial and in-frame only. The sample has about 190,000 clones, roughly an eighth seen once. The source material was PBMCs. The receptors stem from a man aged 45-65 years in good health and CMV-seropositive.

This clone was detected a few times. The rearrangement links TRBV6-6 to TRBJ2-7, with 9 nucleotides matching TRBD1. This CDR3 has 14 amino acids. The V gene end was trimmed by 6 bases and the J gene end by 2 bases; junction bases not matched to a gene: 5. The germline V gene encodes CDR1 MNHNY and CDR2 SVGAGI (reference sequence). CDR3: CASRSGQGTYEQYF. CDR3 nucleotide sequence: TGTGCCAGCAGGTCGGGACAGGGAACCTACGAGCAGTACTTC.

J is TRBJ2-5 and V is TRBV27; D perhaps matches TRBD1 (6 bases). Near its end, the DNA agrees better with TRBJ2-7, so the J call may be wrong. The CDR3 has 16 residues. Per the germline V gene, CDR1 is MNHEY and CDR2 is SMNVEV (reference sequence). CDR3 nucleotides: TGTGCCAGCAGTTTCCAAACCGGGACACTATCCTACGAGCAGTACTTC. This codes for CASSFQTGTLSYEQYF.

This clone was detected a few times. The gene calls are TRBV7-8 and TRBJ2-7; weak D call: TRBD2 (7 bases). Germline lookup yields CDR1 SGHVS and CDR2 FQNEAQ. V was pared by 0 bases and J by 6 bases, with 15 bases between. The CDR3 sequence is 15 residues long. In DNA form, the CDR3 reads TGTGCCAGCAGCTTAGCGACGGCAGGGGAGGGCGAGCAGTACTTC. The encoded protein is CASSLATAGEGEQYF.

This chain links TRBV6-6 with TRBJ2-7, with 8 bases that match TRBD1. From germline, CDR1 is MNHNY and CDR2 SVGAGI (reference sequence). The CDR3 is made up of 15 amino acids. V shed 6 bases, J shed 1 base, and the junction held 8 bases outside the gene matches. CDR3 residues: CASRIDRGRSYEQYF. The CDR3 DNA reads as TGTGCCAGCAGAATTGACAGGGGTAGGTCCTACGAGCAGTACTTC.

The chain couples TRBV4-3 to TRBJ2-5, with a possible D match to TRBD1 (5 bases). The germline V and J ends were trimmed by 1 base and 4 bases, with 16 bases remaining between them. The CDR3 sequence is 16 residues long. CDR1 is LGHNA, CDR2 YSLEER, per germline. As DNA, the CDR3 is TGCGCCAGCAGCCAAGGACAGCCTACTAAAGGAGAGACCCAGTACTTC. It codes for CASSQGQPTKGETQYF.

This clone was counted only a few times. The rearrangement links TRBV27 to TRBJ2-5; no clear D. Germline V gene data show CDR1 as MNHEY and CDR2 as SMNVEV (reference sequence). V lost 4 bases, J lost 5 bases, and 8 bases lay in between. The CDR3 loop spans 12 amino acids. CDR3 DNA: TGTGCCAGCAGTTCCCTCGGTGAGACCCAGTACTTC. Translation: CASSSLGETQYF.

The sample holds a few counts of this clone. This chain links TRBV9 with TRBJ2-3; 7 positions match TRBD2. Trimming cost V 0 bases and J 1 base; bases outside gene matches: 8. The CDR3 has 17 residues. Germline V gene sequence: CDR1 SGDLS, CDR2 YYNGEE. The CDR3 here is CASSVGVSGPGTDTQYF. The CDR3 DNA reads as TGTGCCAGCAGCGTAGGCGTTAGCGGGCCAGGCACAGATACGCAGTATTTT.

The J gene is TRBJ1-5, the V gene TRBV28, with TRBD1 matching over 12 bases. Germline assignment: CDR1 MDHEN and CDR2 SYDVKM. CDR3 length equals 17 residues. The trim removed 6 bases at V and 8 bases at J, leaving 14 bases unmatched. The CDR3 nucleotides are TGTGCCAGCAGCCCCCGGTTGGGACAGGGGGCTAGAAAGCCCCAGCATTTT. This translates into CASSPRLGQGARKPQHF.

The gene calls are TRBV7-2 and TRBJ2-5, with D possibly matching TRBD1 (6 bases). The V and J ends lost 4 bases and 0 bases respectively, with 6 bases between them. The CDR3 loop spans 13 amino acids. CDR1 and CDR2 from the germline V gene are SGHTA and FQGNSA. CDR3 in amino acids: CASSWDNQETQYF. DNA for the CDR3: TGTGCCAGCAGCTGGGACAACCAAGAGACCCAGTACTTC.

V gene TRBV11-3 combines with J gene TRBJ1-2, with D uncertain. Germline CDR1 reads SGHNT; CDR2 reads YENEEA. The CDR3 runs to 15 residues. The germline V and J ends were trimmed by 2 bases and 4 bases, with 14 bases remaining between them. CDR3 loop: CASSLNVATLYGYTF. CDR3 DNA: TGTGCCAGCAGCTTAAATGTAGCCACCCTCTATGGCTACACCTTC.

This clone was found a few times. The rearrangement links TRBV4-2 to TRBJ2-7; the D is unclear. V lost 4 bases and J 0 bases, leaving 10 bases between the germline ends. Germline CDR1 is LGHNA and CDR2 is YNFKEQ. The CDR3 sequence is 14 residues long. This chain's CDR3 is CASSPPGDSYEQYF. The CDR3 bases are TGTGCCAGCAGCCCCCCCGGAGACTCCTACGAGCAGTACTTC.

V usage is TRBV7-2 and J usage is TRBJ2-2, with D tentatively TRBD1 (6 bases). The V and J ends lost 5 bases and 2 bases respectively, with 12 bases between them. This CDR3 has 15 amino acids. CDR1 is SGHTA, CDR2 FQGNSA, per germline. In DNA, the CDR3 is TGTGCCAGCAGCGCGGACAGAGCAAACACCGGGGAGCTGTTTTTT. As protein: CASSADRANTGELFF.

This clone was counted between two and nine times. In DNA form, the CDR3 reads TGTGCCAGCAGCCAAGCGTCAGGGCCCCGCTCTGGTGAGCAGTTCTTC. It translates to CASSQASGPRSGEQFF. The V call is TRBV4-2, the J call TRBJ2-1; a possible D gene is TRBD1 (5 bases). The CDR3 consists of 16 residues. Trimming cost V 1 base and J 9 bases, with 19 bases left between them. Germline CDR1 reads LGHNA; CDR2 reads YNFKEQ.

The V call is TRBV19, the J call TRBJ1-5, with TRBD1 matching 11 bases. The V segment lost 4 bases and the J segment 5 bases; nucleotides outside the gene matches: 4. The germline gives CDR1 LNHDA, CDR2 SQIVND (reference sequence). This CDR3 has 15 residues. The CDR3 loop reads CASSRGTGGYQPQHF. CDR3 bases: TGTGCCAGTAGTAGGGGGACAGGGGGTTATCAGCCCCAGCATTTT.

This clone appeared a few times. The V and J genes are TRBV27 and TRBJ2-3; 10 bases agree with TRBD2. Germline loops: CDR1 MNHEY, CDR2 SMNVEV (reference sequence). J gave up 2 bases and V 6 bases, and 8 bases lay outside the gene matches. This CDR3 region has 16 residues. CDR3 coding DNA: TGTGCCAGCAGCATCACTAGCGGGGCGTCCACAGATACGCAGTATTTT. Its protein product is CASSITSGASTDTQYF.

This clone was counted between two and nine times. The CDR3: CASRGGSSSDTQYF. CDR3 DNA sequence: TGTGCCAGCCGGGGGGGCAGTAGCTCAGATACGCAGTATTTT. The chain joins TRBV7-2 to TRBJ2-3, with 8 bases fitting TRBD2. The germline CDR1 and CDR2 sequences are SGHTA and FQGNSA. The V segment lost 8 bases and the J segment 4 bases; nucleotides outside the gene matches: 8. The CDR3 is 14 residues long.

The table lists this clone with a few counts. This chain joins TRBV19 and TRBJ2-5; 11 nucleotides line up with TRBD1. From germline, CDR1 is LNHDA and CDR2 SQIVND (reference sequence). The V gene end was trimmed by 5 bases and the J gene end by 4 bases; junction bases not matched to a gene: 6. The CDR3 is 15 amino acids. For the CDR3, the DNA is TGTGCCAGTAGTTCTGGGACAGGGGGGGGAGAGACCCAGTACTTC. It codes for CASSSGTGGGETQYF.

The chain combines TRBV7-2 with TRBJ2-3, with 12 positions matching TRBD2. The V and J ends lost 7 bases and 6 bases, in that order; junction bases with no gene match: 5. Germline values: CDR1 SGHTA, CDR2 FQGNSA. CDR3 length: 14 residues. Here the CDR3 DNA reads TGTGCCAGCATCGTGACTAGCGGGGGCGATACGCAGTATTTT. The encoded protein is CASIVTSGGDTQYF.